These 7 T cell receptor beta chains were all obtained from the same sample, sequenced in a study of human T cells and chemical hapten exposure. TCRdb reanalysed the RACE reads using MiXCR and keeps one entry per CDR3 protein. The sample contains some 200,000 distinct CDR3 sequences, under 25% of which appear only once. The time point denotes: patch test 1, 2 weeks after DPC sensitization. Stated treatment: therapeutic diphenylcyclopropenone sensitization with weekly scalp DPC. This material consisted of whole blood, taken in connection with sensitization to the hapten diphenylcyclopropenone (DPC). Source of these receptors: a woman aged 45 to 65 with alopecia areata. Some clones in this sample may be carry-over from other donors' samples.

This sequence joins TRBV5-1 and TRBJ2-3, with no clear D. Germline CDR1 SGHRS, CDR2 YFSETQ. V shed 1 base and J shed 2 bases, with 8 bases lying between them. The CDR3 covers 14 residues. The CDR3, as DNA: TGCGCCAGCAGCTTGAACGCAGACACAGATACGCAGTATTTT. As protein: CASSLNADTDTQYF.

The chain combines TRBV5-6 with TRBJ1-2; no clear D gene. V lost 1 base, J lost 8 bases, and 18 bases lay in between. The CDR3 extends over 15 amino acids. Germline V gives CDR1 SGHDT, CDR2 YYEEEE. The CDR3 nucleotides are TGTGCCAGCAGCTTGCGCCCGAAGGGAGTAGGGGGCTACACCTTC. Translating gives CASSLRPKGVGGYTF. The full variable domain, in which reference TRBV5-6 and TRBJ1-2 provide the parts outside the CDR3, is DAGVTQSPTHLIKTRGQQVTLRCSPKSGHDTVSWYQQALGQGPQFIFQYYEEEERQRGNFPDRFSGHQFPNYSSELNVNALLLGDSALYLCASSLRPKGVGGYTFGSGTRLTVV.

The chain combines TRBV12-3 or TRBV12-4 with TRBJ1-1; 8 bases fit TRBD1. After removal of 6 bases from V and 1 base from J, the junction contained 4 bases not matched to a gene. The CDR3 covers 14 residues. In DNA form, the CDR3 reads TGTGCCAGCAGCCGGGGACAGGAGAACACTGAAGCTTTCTTT. It codes for CASSRGQENTEAFF.

This clonotype was seen only a few times. This chain joins TRBV7-8 and TRBJ2-6; D tentatively fits TRBD1 or TRBD2 (7 bases each). Trimming shortened V by 5 bases and J by 0 bases, and 20 bases separated the two germline ends. Germline CDR1 SGHVS, CDR2 FQNEAQ. The CDR3 extends over 19 amino acids. CDR3: CASSPRGGRVFSGANVLTF. CDR3 DNA: TGTGCCAGCAGCCCCAGGGGGGGAAGGGTTTTCTCTGGGGCCAACGTCCTGACTTTC.

In its sample, this clonotype was seen a few times. The J gene is TRBJ1-5, the V gene TRBV6-2 or TRBV6-3; D possibly corresponds to TRBD1 (5 bases). CDR3 size: 12 residues. Deletions cut 8 bases from V and 7 bases from J, with 12 bases between. The germline V gene has CDR1 MNHEY and CDR2 SVGEGT. As DNA, the CDR3 is TGTGCCAGCGGGGCGTCCTTACAGCCCCAGCATTTT. This translates into CASGASLQPQHF.

The chain carries TRBV12-3 or TRBV12-4 and TRBJ1-4, with D unresolved. The germline V and J ends were trimmed by 5 bases and 2 bases, with 18 bases remaining between them. The CDR3 sequence is 17 residues long. The CDR3 region has the DNA TGTGCCAGCAGTCGCCCGGGGTCCCCCCTCACTAATGAAAAACTGTTTTTT. It yields the protein CASSRPGSPLTNEKLFF.

The V and J genes are TRBV7-2 and TRBJ2-4, with 13 bases lining up with TRBD2. Trimming removed 1 base from V and 0 bases from J; junction bases left unmatched: 15. Germline V gene data show CDR1 as SGHTA and CDR2 as FQGNSA. The CDR3 totals 22 residues. CDR3 amino acids: CASSLDLTSGRMNRGAKNIQYF. The DNA of the CDR3 is TGTGCCAGCAGCTTAGATCTGACTAGCGGGAGGATGAATCGGGGAGCCAAAAACATTCAGTACTTC. Together with reference TRBV7-2 and TRBJ2-4, the CDR3 gives the full variable domain: GAGVSQSPSNKVTEKGKDVELRCDPISGHTALYWYRQSLGQGLEFLIYFQGNSAPDKSGLPSDRFSAERTGGSVSTLTIQRTQQEDSAVYLCASSLDLTSGRMNRGAKNIQYFGAGTRLSVL.